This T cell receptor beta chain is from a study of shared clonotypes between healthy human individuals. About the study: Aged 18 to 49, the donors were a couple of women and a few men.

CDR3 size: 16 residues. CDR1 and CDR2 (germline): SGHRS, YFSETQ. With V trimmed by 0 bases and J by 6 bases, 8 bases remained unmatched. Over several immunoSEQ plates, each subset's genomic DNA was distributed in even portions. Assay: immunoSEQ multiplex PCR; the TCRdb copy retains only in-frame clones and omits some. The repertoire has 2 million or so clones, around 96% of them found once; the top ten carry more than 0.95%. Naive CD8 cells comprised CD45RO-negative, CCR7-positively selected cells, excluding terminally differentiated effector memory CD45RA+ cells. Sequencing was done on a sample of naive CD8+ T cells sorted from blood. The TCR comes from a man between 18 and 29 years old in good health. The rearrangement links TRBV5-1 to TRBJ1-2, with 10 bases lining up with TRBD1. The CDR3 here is CASSLDRTGGVDGYTF. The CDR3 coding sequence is TGCGCCAGCAGCTTGGATCGGACAGGGGGAGTAGATGGCTACACCTTC. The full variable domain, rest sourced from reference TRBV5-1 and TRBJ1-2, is KAGVTQTPRYLIKTRGQQVTLSCSPISGHRSVSWYQQTPGQGLQFLFEYFSETQRNKGNFPGRFSGRQFSNSRSEMNVSTLELGDSALYLCASSLDRTGGVDGYTFGSGTRLTVV.